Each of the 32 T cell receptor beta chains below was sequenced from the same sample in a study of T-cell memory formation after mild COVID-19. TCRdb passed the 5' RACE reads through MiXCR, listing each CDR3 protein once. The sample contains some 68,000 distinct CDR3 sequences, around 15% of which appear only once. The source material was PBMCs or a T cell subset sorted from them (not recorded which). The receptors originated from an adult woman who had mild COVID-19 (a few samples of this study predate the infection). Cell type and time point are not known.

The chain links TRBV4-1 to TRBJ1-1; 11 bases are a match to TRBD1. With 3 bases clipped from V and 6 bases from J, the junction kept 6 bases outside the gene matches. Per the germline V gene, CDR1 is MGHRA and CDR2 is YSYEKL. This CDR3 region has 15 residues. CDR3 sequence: CASSQLRDRGSEAFF. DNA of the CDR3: TGCGCCAGCAGCCAGCTCCGGGACAGGGGGTCTGAAGCTTTCTTT.

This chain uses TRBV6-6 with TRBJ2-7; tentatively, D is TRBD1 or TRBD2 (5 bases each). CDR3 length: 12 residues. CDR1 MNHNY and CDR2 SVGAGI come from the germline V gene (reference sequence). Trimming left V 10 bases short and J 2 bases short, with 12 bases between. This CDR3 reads CATRWGTYEQYF. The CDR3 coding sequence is TGTGCCACCCGGTGGGGGACCTACGAGCAGTACTTC.

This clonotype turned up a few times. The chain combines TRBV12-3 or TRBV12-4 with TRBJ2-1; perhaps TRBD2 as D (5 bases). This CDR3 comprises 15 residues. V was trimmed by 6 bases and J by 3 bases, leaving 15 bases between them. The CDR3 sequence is CASSLRERFYNEQFF. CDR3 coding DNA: TGTGCCAGCAGCCTCCGGGAAAGATTCTACAATGAGCAGTTCTTC.

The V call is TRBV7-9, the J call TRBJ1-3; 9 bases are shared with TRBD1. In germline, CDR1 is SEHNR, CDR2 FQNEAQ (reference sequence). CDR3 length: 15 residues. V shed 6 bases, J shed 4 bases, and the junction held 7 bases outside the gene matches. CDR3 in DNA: TGTGCCAGCAGTTACGACAGGGGGGCAGGAAACACCATATATTTT. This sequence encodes CASSYDRGAGNTIYF.

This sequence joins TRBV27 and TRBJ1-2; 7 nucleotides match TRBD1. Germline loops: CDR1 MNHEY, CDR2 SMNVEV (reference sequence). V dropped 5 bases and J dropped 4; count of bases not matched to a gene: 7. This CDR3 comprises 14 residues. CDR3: CASSPGTALYGYTF. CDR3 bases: TGTGCCAGCAGTCCAGGGACAGCGCTCTATGGCTACACCTTC.

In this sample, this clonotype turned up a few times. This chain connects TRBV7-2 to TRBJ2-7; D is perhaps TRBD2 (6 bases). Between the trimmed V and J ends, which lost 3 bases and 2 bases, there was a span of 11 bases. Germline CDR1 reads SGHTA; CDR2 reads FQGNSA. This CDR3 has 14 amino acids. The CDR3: CASSLDGGTYEQYF. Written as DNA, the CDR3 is TGTGCCAGCAGCTTGGACGGGGGAACCTACGAGCAGTACTTC.

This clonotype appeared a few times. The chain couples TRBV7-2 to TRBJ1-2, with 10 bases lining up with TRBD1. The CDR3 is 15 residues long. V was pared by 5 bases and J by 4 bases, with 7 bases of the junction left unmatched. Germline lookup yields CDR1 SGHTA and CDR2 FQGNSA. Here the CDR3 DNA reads TGTGCCAGCAGCCCCCGGGACAGGGGCCCCTATGGCTACACCTTC. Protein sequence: CASSPRDRGPYGYTF.

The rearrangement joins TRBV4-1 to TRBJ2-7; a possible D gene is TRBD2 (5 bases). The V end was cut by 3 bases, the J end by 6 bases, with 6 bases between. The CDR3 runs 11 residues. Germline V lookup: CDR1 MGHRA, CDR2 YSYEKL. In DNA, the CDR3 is TGCGCCAGCAGCCACGGAGGCGAGCAGTACTTC. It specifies CASSHGGEQYF.

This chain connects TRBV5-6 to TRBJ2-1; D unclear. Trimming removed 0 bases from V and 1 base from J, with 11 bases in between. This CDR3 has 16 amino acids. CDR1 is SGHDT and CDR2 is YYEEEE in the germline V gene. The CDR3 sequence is CASSLDGSTSYNEQFF. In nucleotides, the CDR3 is TGTGCCAGCAGCTTGGACGGATCAACTTCCTACAATGAGCAGTTCTTC.

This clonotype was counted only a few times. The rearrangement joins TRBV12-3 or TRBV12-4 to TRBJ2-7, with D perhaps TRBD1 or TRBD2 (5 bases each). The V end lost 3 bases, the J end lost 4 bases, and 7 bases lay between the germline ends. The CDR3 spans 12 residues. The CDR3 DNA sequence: TGTGCCAGCAGTTTTTGGGGGTACGAGCAGTACTTC. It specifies CASSFWGYEQYF.

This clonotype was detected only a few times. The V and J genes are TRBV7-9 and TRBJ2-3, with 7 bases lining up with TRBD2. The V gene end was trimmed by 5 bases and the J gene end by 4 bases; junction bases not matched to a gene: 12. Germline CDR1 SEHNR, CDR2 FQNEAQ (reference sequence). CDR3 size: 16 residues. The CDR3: CASSEHDSGFPDTQYF. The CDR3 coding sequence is TGTGCCAGCAGCGAACATGATAGCGGGTTTCCAGATACGCAGTATTTT.

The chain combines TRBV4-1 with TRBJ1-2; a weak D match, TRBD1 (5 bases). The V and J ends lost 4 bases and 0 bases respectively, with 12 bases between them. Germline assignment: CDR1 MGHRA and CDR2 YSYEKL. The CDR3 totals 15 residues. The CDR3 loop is CASSPTTAANYGYTF. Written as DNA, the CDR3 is TGCGCCAGCAGCCCGACGACAGCTGCTAACTATGGCTACACCTTC.

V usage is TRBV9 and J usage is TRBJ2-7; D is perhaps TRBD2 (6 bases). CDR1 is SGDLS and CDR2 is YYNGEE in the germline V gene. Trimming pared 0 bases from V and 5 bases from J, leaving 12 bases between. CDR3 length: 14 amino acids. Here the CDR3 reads CASSVASWGDEQYF. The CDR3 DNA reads TGTGCCAGCAGCGTAGCTTCATGGGGGGACGAGCAGTACTTC.

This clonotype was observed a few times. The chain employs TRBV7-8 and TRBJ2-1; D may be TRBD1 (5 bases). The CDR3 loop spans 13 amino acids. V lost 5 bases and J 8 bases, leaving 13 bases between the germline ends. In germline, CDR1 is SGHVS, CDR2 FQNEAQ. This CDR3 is CASSQTGGYEQFF. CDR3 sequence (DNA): TGTGCCAGCAGCCAAACAGGCGGCTATGAGCAGTTCTTC. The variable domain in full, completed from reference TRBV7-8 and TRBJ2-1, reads GAGVSQSPRYKVAKRGQDVALRCDPISGHVSLFWYQQALGQGPEFLTYFQNEAQLDKSGLPSDRFFAERPEGSVSTLKIQRTQQEDSAVYLCASSQTGGYEQFFGPGTRLTVL.

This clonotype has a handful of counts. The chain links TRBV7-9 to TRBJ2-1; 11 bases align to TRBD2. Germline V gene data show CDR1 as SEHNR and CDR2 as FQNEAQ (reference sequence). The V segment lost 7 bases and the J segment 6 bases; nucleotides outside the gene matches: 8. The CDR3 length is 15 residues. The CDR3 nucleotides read TGTGCCAGCACCCACCGGCTAGCGGGGGGCAATGAGCAGTTCTTC. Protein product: CASTHRLAGGNEQFF.

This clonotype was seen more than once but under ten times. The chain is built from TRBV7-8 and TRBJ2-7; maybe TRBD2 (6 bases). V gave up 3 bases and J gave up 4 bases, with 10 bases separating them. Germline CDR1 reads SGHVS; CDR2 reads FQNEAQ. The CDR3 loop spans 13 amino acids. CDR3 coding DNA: TGTGCCAGCAGCTTTAACCGGGGGTACGAGCAGTACTTC. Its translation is CASSFNRGYEQYF.

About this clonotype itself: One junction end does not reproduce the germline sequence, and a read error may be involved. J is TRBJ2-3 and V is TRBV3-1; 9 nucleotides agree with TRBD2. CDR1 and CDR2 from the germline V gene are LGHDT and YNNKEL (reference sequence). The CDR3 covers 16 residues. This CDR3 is CASTQVAGESTDTQYF. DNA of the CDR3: TGTGCCAGCACCCAAGTAGCGGGAGAGAGCACAGATACGCAGTATTTT.

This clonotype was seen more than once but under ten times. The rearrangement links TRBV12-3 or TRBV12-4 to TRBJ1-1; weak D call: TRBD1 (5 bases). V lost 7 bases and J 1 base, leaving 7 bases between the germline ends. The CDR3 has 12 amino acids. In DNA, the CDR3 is TGTGCCAGCATAACAGGGAACACTGAAGCTTTCTTT. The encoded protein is CASITGNTEAFF.

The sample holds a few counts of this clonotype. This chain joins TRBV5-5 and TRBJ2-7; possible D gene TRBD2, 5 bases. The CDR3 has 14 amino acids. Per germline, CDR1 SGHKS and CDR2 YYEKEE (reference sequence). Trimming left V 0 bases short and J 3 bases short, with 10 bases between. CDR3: CASSLVPGNYEQYF. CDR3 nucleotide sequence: TGTGCCAGCAGCTTGGTGCCGGGGAACTACGAGCAGTACTTC. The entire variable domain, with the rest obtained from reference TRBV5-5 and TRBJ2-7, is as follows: DAGVTQSPTHLIKTRGQQVTLRCSPISGHKSVSWYQQVLGQGPQFIFQYYEKEERGRGNFPDRFSARQFPNYSSELNVNALLLGDSALYLCASSLVPGNYEQYFGPGTRLTVT.

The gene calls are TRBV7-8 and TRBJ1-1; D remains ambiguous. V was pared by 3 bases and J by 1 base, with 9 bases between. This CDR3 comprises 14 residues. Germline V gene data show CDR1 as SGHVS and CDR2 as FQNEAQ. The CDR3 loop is CASSFQHRNTEAFF. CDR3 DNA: TGTGCCAGCAGCTTTCAGCATAGGAACACTGAAGCTTTCTTT. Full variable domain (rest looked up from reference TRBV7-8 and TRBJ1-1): GAGVSQSPRYKVAKRGQDVALRCDPISGHVSLFWYQQALGQGPEFLTYFQNEAQLDKSGLPSDRFFAERPEGSVSTLKIQRTQQEDSAVYLCASSFQHRNTEAFFGQGTRLTVV.

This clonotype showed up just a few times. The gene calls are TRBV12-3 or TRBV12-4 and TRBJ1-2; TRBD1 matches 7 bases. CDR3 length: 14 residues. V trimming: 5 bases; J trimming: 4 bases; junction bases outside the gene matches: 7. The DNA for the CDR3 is TGTGCCAGCAGTCCGACAGGGTGGGGCTATGGCTACACCTTC. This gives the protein CASSPTGWGYGYTF.

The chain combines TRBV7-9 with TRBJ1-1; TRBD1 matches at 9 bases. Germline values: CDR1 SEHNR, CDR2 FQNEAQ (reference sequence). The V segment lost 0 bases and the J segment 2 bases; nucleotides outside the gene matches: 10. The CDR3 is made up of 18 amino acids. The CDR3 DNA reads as TGTGCCAGCAGCTTAGCTGCGTGGGACAGGGAAGATAACACTGAAGCTTTCTTT. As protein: CASSLAAWDREDNTEAFF.

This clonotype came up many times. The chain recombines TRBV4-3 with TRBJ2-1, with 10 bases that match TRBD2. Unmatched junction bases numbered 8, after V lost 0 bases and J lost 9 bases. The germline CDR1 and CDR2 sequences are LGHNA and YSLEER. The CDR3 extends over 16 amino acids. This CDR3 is CASSQDLAGEFGEQFF. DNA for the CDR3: TGCGCCAGCAGCCAAGATCTAGCGGGAGAGTTTGGTGAGCAGTTCTTC.

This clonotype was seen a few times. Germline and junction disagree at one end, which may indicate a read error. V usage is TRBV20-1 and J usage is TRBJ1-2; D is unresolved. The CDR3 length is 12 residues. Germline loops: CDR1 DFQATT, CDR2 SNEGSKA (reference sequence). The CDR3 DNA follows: TGCAGTGCTAGAGATCTGCCAGAGGAGGGATCCTTC. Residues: CSARDLPEEGSF.

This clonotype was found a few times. The CDR3 reads CASSFALVRSYNEQFF. For the CDR3, the DNA is TGTGCCAGCAGCTTCGCCTTAGTAAGGTCCTACAATGAGCAGTTCTTC. The chain uses TRBV7-9 and TRBJ2-1; no clear D gene. Germline-derived CDR1 and CDR2 are SEHNR and FQNEAQ (reference sequence). Trimming pared 3 bases from V and 1 base from J, leaving 13 bases between. The CDR3 is made up of 16 amino acids.

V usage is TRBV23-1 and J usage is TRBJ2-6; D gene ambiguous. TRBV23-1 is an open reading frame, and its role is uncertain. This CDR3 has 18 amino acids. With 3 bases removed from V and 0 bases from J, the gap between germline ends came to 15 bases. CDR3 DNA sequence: TGCGCCAGCAGTCAGGCAGCCCTTACCAACTCTGGGGCCAACGTCCTGACTTTC. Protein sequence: CASSQAALTNSGANVLTF.

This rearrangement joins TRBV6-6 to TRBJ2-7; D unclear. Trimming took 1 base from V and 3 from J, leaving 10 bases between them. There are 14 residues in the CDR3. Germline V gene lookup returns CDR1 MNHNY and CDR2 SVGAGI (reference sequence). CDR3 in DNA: TGTGCCAGCAGTTACTTAGAGTTAGGCTACGAGCAGTACTTC. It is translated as CASSYLELGYEQYF.

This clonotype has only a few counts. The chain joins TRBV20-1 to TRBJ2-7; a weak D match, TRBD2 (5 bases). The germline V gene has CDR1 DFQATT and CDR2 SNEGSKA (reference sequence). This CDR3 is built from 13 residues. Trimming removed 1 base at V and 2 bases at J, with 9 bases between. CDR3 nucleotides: TGCAGTGCTAGAGTGGAGCGGACCTACGAGCAGTACTTC. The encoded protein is CSARVERTYEQYF.

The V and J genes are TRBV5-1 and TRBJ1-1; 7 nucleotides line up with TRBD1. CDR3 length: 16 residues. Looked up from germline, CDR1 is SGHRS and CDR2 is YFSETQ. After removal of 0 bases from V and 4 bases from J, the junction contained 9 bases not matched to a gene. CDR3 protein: CASSLAGTVRGTEAFF. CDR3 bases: TGCGCCAGCAGCTTGGCCGGGACAGTGAGGGGCACTGAAGCTTTCTTT.

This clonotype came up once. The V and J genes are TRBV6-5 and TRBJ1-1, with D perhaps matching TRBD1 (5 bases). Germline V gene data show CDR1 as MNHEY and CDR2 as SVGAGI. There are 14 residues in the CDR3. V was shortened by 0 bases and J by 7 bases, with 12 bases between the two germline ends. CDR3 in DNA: TGTGCCAGCAGTTACTCTACCGGGGCCTTTGAAGCTTTCTTT. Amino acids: CASSYSTGAFEAFF.

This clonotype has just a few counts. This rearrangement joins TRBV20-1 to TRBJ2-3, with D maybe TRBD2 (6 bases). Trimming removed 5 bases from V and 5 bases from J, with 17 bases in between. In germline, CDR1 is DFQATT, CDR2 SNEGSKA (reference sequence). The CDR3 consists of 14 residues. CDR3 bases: TGCAGTGCTCCCAAATCGGGAGATGGAGATACGCAGTATTTT. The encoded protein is CSAPKSGDGDTQYF.

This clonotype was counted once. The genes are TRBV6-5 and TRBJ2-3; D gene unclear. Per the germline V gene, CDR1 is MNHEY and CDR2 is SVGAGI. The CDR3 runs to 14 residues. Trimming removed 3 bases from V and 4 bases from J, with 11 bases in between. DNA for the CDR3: TGTGCCAGCAGTTATGAACAGCGTGCAGATACGCAGTATTTT. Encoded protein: CASSYEQRADTQYF.